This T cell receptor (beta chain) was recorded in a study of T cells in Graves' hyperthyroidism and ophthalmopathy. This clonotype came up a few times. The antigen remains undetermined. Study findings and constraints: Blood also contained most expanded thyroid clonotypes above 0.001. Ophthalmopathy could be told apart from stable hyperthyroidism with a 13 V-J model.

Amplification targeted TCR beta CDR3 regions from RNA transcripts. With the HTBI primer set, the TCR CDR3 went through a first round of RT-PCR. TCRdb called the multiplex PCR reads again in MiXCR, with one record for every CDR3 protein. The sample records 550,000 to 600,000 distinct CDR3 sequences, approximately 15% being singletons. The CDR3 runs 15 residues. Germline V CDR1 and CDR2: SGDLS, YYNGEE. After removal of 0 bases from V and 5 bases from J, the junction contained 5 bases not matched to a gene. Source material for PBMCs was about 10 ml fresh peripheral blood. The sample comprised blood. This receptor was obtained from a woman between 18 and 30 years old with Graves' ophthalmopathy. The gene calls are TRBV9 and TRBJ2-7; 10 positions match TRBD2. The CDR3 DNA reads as TGTGCCAGCAGCGTAGGGGCTAGCGGGAGAAACGAGCAGTACTTC. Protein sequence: CASSVGASGRNEQYF.